Shown below are 9 T cell receptor beta chains from a single sample sequenced in a study of blood T cell repertoires in COVID-19. Repertoires were generated with immunoSEQ multiplex PCR, while TCRdb's copy carries only in-frame clones and drops some. The table records under 85,000 clones, around 91% of them present only once. The material sequenced was peripheral blood. These receptors came from a man aged 50 to 60 with acute or convalescent COVID-19.

The chain combines TRBV3-1 (or the pseudogene TRBV3-2) with TRBJ2-7; 9 bases map to TRBD1. Trimming took 4 bases from V and 5 from J; bases not matched to a gene: 6. Germline CDR1 reads LGHDT; CDR2 reads YNNKEL (reference sequence). The CDR3 extends over 14 amino acids. The CDR3 spells CASSPRDREDEQYF. The CDR3 region has the DNA TGTGCCAGCAGCCCCCGGGACAGGGAAGACGAGCAGTACTTC.

The chain is built from TRBV7-9 and TRBJ2-1; D gene uncertain. The germline V and J ends were trimmed by 7 bases and 1 base, with 11 bases remaining between them. The CDR3 is 14 amino acids. Looked up from germline, CDR1 is SEHNR and CDR2 is FQNEAQ (reference sequence). The CDR3 DNA is TGTGCCAGCACCAAAGGTTATTCCTACAATGAGCAGTTCTTC. This encodes CASTKGYSYNEQFF.

V and J are TRBV12-5 and TRBJ2-7, with 8 nucleotides matching TRBD2. CDR3 length: 16 amino acids. Germline CDR1 LGHNT, CDR2 FRNRAP. Trimming took 2 bases from V and 3 from J; bases not matched to a gene: 9. The CDR3 coding sequence is TGTGCTAGTGGTTTGTTCCCAGCGGGAGTATACTACGAGCAGTACTTC. This gives the protein CASGLFPAGVYYEQYF.

The chain joins TRBV5-6 to TRBJ1-2; D is uncertain. Trimming removed 4 bases from V and 6 bases from J, with 16 bases in between. The length of the CDR3 is 14 residues. CDR1 is SGHDT and CDR2 is YYEEEE in the germline V gene. CDR3 in DNA: TGTGCCAGCAGCCCCGGGATCCGTGGAGATGGCTACACCTTC. Translated: CASSPGIRGDGYTF.

The V and J genes are TRBV7-9 and TRBJ2-3, with no clear D. Trimming cost V 0 bases and J 5 bases, with 6 bases left between them. The germline V gene has CDR1 SEHNR and CDR2 FQNEAQ (reference sequence). This CDR3 spans 13 amino acids. Written as DNA, the CDR3 is TGTGCCAGCAGCTTAGCGTCCGGAGATACGCAGTATTTT. The encoded protein is CASSLASGDTQYF. The full variable domain, with the rest looked up from reference TRBV7-9 and TRBJ2-3, is DTGVSQNPRHKITKRGQNVTFRCDPISEHNRLYWYRQTLGQGPEFLTYFQNEAQLEKSRLLSDRFSAERPKGSFSTLEIQRTEQGDSAMYLCASSLASGDTQYFGPGTRLTVL.

The genes are TRBV11-3 and TRBJ2-1, with 11 nucleotides matching TRBD2. V lost 5 bases and J lost 8; bases outside the gene matches: 14. The CDR3 contains 17 residues. Germline CDR1 is SGHNT and CDR2 is YENEEA. CDR3 protein: CASSAGLAALSNDEQFF. CDR3 sequence (DNA): TGTGCCAGCAGCGCGGGACTAGCGGCCCTATCCAACGATGAGCAGTTCTTC. Looking up the rest from reference TRBV11-3 and TRBJ2-1 gives the full variable domain: EAGVVQSPRYKIIEKKQPVAFWCNPISGHNTLYWYLQNLGQGPELLIRYENEEAVDDSQLPKDRFSAERLKGVDSTLKIQPAELGDSAVYLCASSAGLAALSNDEQFFGPGTRLTVL.

The chain recombines TRBV4-1 with TRBJ2-1, with 10 bases aligning to TRBD2. The germline V gene has CDR1 MGHRA and CDR2 YSYEKL. V was pared by 0 bases and J by 4 bases, with 6 bases of the junction left unmatched. This CDR3 region has 17 residues. In DNA form, the CDR3 reads TGCGCCAGCAGCCAAGATCCCCTAGCGGGGGCTTACAATGAGCAGTTCTTC. Its translation: CASSQDPLAGAYNEQFF.

The chain employs TRBV30 and TRBJ1-5; possibly TRBD1 for D (5 bases). V was shortened by 3 bases and J by 4 bases, with 13 bases between the two germline ends. Germline CDR1 reads GTSNPN; CDR2 reads SVGIG (reference sequence). The CDR3 runs to 14 residues. Here the CDR3 DNA reads TGTGCCTGGAGCAAGGCGGGGCCAAATCAGCCCCAGCATTTT. Translation gives CAWSKAGPNQPQHF.

This sequence joins TRBV27 and TRBJ1-5; D is perhaps TRBD1 (5 bases). Trimming took off 0 bases at V and 7 bases at J, with 10 bases between the two ends. Germline CDR1 and CDR2: MNHEY and SMNVEV (reference sequence). The CDR3 is 14 amino acids. The CDR3 region has the DNA TGTGCCAGCAGTTTATCAGGGGATGGGCAGCCCCAGCATTTT. This translates into CASSLSGDGQPQHF.